This is a list of T cell receptor beta chains from one sample in a study of CD8 T cells in Susac syndrome. One entry per CDR3 protein results from TCRdb running MiXCR on the immunoSEQ multiplex PCR reads. This repertoire shows roughly 200,000 distinct CDR3 sequences, 85% to 95% found once; its top ten account for 0.1%. The specimen sequenced was CD4+ T cells from PBMCs. These receptors were collected from a human donor in good health. Each CDR3 is given with its conserved first and last residue. The order of the fields is D gene, clone size, CDR3 length, V gene, J gene, CDR3 DNA, CDR3 protein. The D gene is left open where the match is weak. Size tells how often a clone was seen (once, few, many) or the class of an expanded clone, and some rows leave it out.

d_gene: TRBD1; abundance: .; len: 14; v_gene: TRBV24-1; j_gene: TRBJ2-7; CDR3nt: TGTGCCACCAGTGACTCGGGACAGGGAGGCGAGCAGTACTTC; CDR3aa: CATSDSGQGGEQYF
d_gene: .; abundance: .; len: 15; v_gene: TRBV27; j_gene: TRBJ1-5; CDR3nt: TGTGCCAGCAGTCCCCTGGATCTTAGCAATCAGCCCCAGCATTTT; CDR3aa: CASSPLDLSNQPQHF
d_gene: TRBD1; abundance: .; len: 12; v_gene: TRBV29-1; j_gene: TRBJ2-3; CDR3nt: TGCAGCGTTGTGACAGGGACCGATACGCAGTATTTT; CDR3aa: CSVVTGTDTQYF
d_gene: TRBD2; abundance: .; len: 16; v_gene: TRBV9; j_gene: TRBJ2-1; CDR3nt: TGTGCCAGCAGCGTTGGGCTAGCGGGAGGGCCGGGTGAGCAGTTCTTC; CDR3aa: CASSVGLAGGPGEQFF
d_gene: .; abundance: once; len: 12; v_gene: TRBV20-1; j_gene: TRBJ1-2; CDR3nt: TGCAGTCTACCCCGGACAGCCTATGGCTACACCTTC; CDR3aa: CSLPRTAYGYTF
d_gene: TRBD2; abundance: .; len: 15; v_gene: TRBV3-1; j_gene: TRBJ2-3; CDR3nt: TGTGCCAGCAGCCCTCGGGCTCGGGAGGCGGATACGCAGTATTTT; CDR3aa: CASSPRAREADTQYF
d_gene: .; abundance: .; len: 12; v_gene: TRBV6-2/TRBV6-3; j_gene: TRBJ2-7; CDR3nt: TGTGCCAGCTCGTTTAGCTCCTACGAGCAGTACTTC; CDR3aa: CASSFSSYEQYF
d_gene: .; abundance: .; len: 15; v_gene: TRBV6-1; j_gene: TRBJ1-2; CDR3nt: TGTGCCAGCAGTGAATTGGAACAGGGAAGCTATGGCTACACCTTC; CDR3aa: CASSELEQGSYGYTF
d_gene: .; abundance: .; len: 11; v_gene: TRBV14; j_gene: TRBJ2-2; CDR3nt: TGTGCCAGCAGCCAAGAGGAGGAGCTGTTTTTT; CDR3aa: CASSQEEELFF
d_gene: .; abundance: once; len: 14; v_gene: TRBV18; j_gene: TRBJ2-5; CDR3nt: TGTGCCAGCTCACCACCGGCAGCCCAAGAGACCCAGTACTTC; CDR3aa: CASSPPAAQETQYF
d_gene: TRBD1; abundance: once; len: 13; v_gene: TRBV30; j_gene: TRBJ2-5; CDR3nt: TGTGCCGGTTCACAGGGGTCCGGAGAGACCCAGTACTTC; CDR3aa: CAGSQGSGETQYF
d_gene: .; abundance: .; len: 17; v_gene: TRBV5-4; j_gene: TRBJ2-3; CDR3nt: TGTGCCAGCAGCCCACCGACAGACCCTCGGGGCACAGATACGCAGTATTTT; CDR3aa: CASSPPTDPRGTDTQYF
d_gene: .; abundance: .; len: 18; v_gene: TRBV14; j_gene: TRBJ2-2; CDR3nt: TGTGCCAGCAGCCATCAAGCTGGTAGTTTGGCGGACACCGGGGAGCTGTTTTTT; CDR3aa: CASSHQAGSLADTGELFF
d_gene: .; abundance: .; len: 14; v_gene: TRBV9; j_gene: TRBJ1-1; CDR3nt: TGTGCCAGTAGGGCAGGATGGGCGAACACTGAAGCTTTCTTT; CDR3aa: CASRAGWANTEAFF
d_gene: .; abundance: .; len: 13; v_gene: TRBV2; j_gene: TRBJ1-2; CDR3nt: TGTGCCAGCAGTGAAGCGACCGAGGGAGGCTACACCTTC; CDR3aa: CASSEATEGGYTF
d_gene: TRBD1; abundance: once; len: 17; v_gene: TRBV23-1; j_gene: TRBJ2-1; CDR3nt: TGCGCCAGCAGTCAATCTACAGGGGGTATCGCCTACAATGAGCAGTTCTTC; CDR3aa: CASSQSTGGIAYNEQFF
d_gene: .; abundance: .; len: 14; v_gene: TRBV20-1; j_gene: TRBJ1-6; CDR3nt: TGCAGTGTTGACGTCGGGACTGATAATTCACCCCTCCACTTT; CDR3aa: CSVDVGTDNSPLHF
d_gene: TRBD2; abundance: .; len: 16; v_gene: TRBV7-2; j_gene: TRBJ2-7; CDR3nt: TGTGCCAGCAGCTTAGTTTCTAGCGGGGCGACCTACGAGCAGTACTTC; CDR3aa: CASSLVSSGATYEQYF
d_gene: .; abundance: .; len: 12; v_gene: TRBV12-3/TRBV12-4; j_gene: TRBJ2-1; CDR3nt: TGTGCCAGCAGTTGGGACGGCAATGAGCAGTTCTTC; CDR3aa: CASSWDGNEQFF
d_gene: .; abundance: .; len: 14; v_gene: TRBV29-1; j_gene: TRBJ1-2; CDR3nt: TGCAGCGGAGGTGGGGGGGCTCAAAGCTATGGCTACACCTTC; CDR3aa: CSGGGGAQSYGYTF
d_gene: .; abundance: .; len: 17; v_gene: TRBV3-1; j_gene: TRBJ2-1; CDR3nt: TGTGCCAGCACCCCCGGTCCGACGCAGAGCTCCTACAATGAGCAGTTCTTC; CDR3aa: CASTPGPTQSSYNEQFF
d_gene: TRBD1; abundance: .; len: 16; v_gene: TRBV20-1; j_gene: TRBJ1-6; CDR3nt: TGCAGTGCCGTCGACCATATCGACAGGGGCAATTCACCCCTCCACTTT; CDR3aa: CSAVDHIDRGNSPLHF
d_gene: TRBD1; abundance: once; len: 15; v_gene: TRBV10-3; j_gene: TRBJ2-3; CDR3nt: TGTGCCATCGCCCCCCAGGGACAGGGGTTAGATACGCAGTATTTT; CDR3aa: CAIAPQGQGLDTQYF
d_gene: .; abundance: .; len: 14; v_gene: TRBV7-2; j_gene: TRBJ2-3; CDR3nt: TGTGCCAGCAGCTTAGCCCCAGGGTCAGATACGCAGTATTTT; CDR3aa: CASSLAPGSDTQYF
d_gene: .; abundance: .; len: 13; v_gene: TRBV28; j_gene: TRBJ1-1; CDR3nt: TGTGCCAGCAAAGCAGGGGTATGGACTGAAGCTTTCTTT; CDR3aa: CASKAGVWTEAFF
d_gene: .; abundance: .; len: 13; v_gene: TRBV30; j_gene: TRBJ1-2; CDR3nt: TGTGCCTGGAGCCTAATCAGTAGGTCTGGCTACACCTTC; CDR3aa: CAWSLISRSGYTF
d_gene: .; abundance: .; len: 13; v_gene: TRBV29-1; j_gene: TRBJ1-5; CDR3nt: TGCAGCGTTGAATTAAGGGGGGATCAGCCCCAGCATTTT; CDR3aa: CSVELRGDQPQHF
d_gene: .; abundance: .; len: 17; v_gene: TRBV9; j_gene: TRBJ1-2; CDR3nt: TGTGCCAGCAGCGTAGGCGGACGCCAAAGTACTAACTATGGCTACACCTTC; CDR3aa: CASSVGGRQSTNYGYTF
d_gene: .; abundance: .; len: 12; v_gene: TRBV12-3/TRBV12-4; j_gene: TRBJ1-5; CDR3nt: TGTGCCAGCAGTAGGGTGTCGCAGCCCCAGCATTTT; CDR3aa: CASSRVSQPQHF
d_gene: .; abundance: .; len: 14; v_gene: TRBV12-3/TRBV12-4; j_gene: TRBJ2-1; CDR3nt: TGTGCCAGCAGTTTTATGCAGGGGTACAATGAGCAGTTCTTC; CDR3aa: CASSFMQGYNEQFF
d_gene: .; abundance: .; len: 15; v_gene: TRBV27; j_gene: TRBJ2-5; CDR3nt: TGTGCCAGCAGCCCCCTTCGGGAATCAGGAGAGACCCAGTACTTC; CDR3aa: CASSPLRESGETQYF
d_gene: TRBD1; abundance: .; len: 13; v_gene: TRBV29-1; j_gene: TRBJ2-7; CDR3nt: TGCAGCGCCAGAATCAGGGGGCTATACGAGCAGTACTTC; CDR3aa: CSARIRGLYEQYF
d_gene: .; abundance: .; len: 13; v_gene: TRBV29-1; j_gene: TRBJ1-5; CDR3nt: TGCAGCGTTGAAACGGCAGGTGGTCAGCCCCAGCATTTT; CDR3aa: CSVETAGGQPQHF
d_gene: .; abundance: .; len: 17; v_gene: TRBV28; j_gene: TRBJ1-6; CDR3nt: TGTGCCAGCAGCAAGCAGGCGGGTTTCCTCTATAATTCACCCCTCCACTTT; CDR3aa: CASSKQAGFLYNSPLHF
d_gene: .; abundance: .; len: 12; v_gene: TRBV29-1; j_gene: TRBJ1-1; CDR3nt: TGCAGCGTTGAAAAAGGGAACACTGAAGCTTTCTTT; CDR3aa: CSVEKGNTEAFF